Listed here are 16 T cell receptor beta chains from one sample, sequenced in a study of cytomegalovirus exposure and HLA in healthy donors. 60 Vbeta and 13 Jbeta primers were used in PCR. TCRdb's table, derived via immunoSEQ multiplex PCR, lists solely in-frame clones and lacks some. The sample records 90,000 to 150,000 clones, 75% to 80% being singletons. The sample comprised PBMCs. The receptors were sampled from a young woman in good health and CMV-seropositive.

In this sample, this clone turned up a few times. DNA for the CDR3: TGTGCCAGCAGTTTGGGCGGGAAGGGGACTGAAGCTTTCTTT. This gives the protein CASSLGGKGTEAFF. The V gene is TRBV28, the J gene TRBJ1-1; D perhaps matches TRBD1 (5 bases). V shed 3 bases and J shed 5 bases, with 13 bases lying between them. The CDR3 is 14 residues long. Germline V gene data show CDR1 as MDHEN and CDR2 as SYDVKM.

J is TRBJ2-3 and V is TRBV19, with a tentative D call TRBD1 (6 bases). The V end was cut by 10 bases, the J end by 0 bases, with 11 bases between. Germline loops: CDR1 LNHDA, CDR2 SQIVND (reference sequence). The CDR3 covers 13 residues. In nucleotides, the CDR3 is TGTGCCATCAGGGACAAAAGCACAGATACGCAGTATTTT. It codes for CAIRDKSTDTQYF.

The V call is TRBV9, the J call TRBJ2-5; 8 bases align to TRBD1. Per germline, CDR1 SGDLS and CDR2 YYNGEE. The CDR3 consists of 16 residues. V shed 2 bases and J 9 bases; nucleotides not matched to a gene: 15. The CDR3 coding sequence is TGTGCCAGCAGCGTGTCAACGGGGACAGGTTTGGGCGCCCAGTACTTC. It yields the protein CASSVSTGTGLGAQYF.

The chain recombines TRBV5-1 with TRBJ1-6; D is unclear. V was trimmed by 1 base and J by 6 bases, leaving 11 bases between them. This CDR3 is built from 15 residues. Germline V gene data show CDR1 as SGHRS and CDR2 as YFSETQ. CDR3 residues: CASSLSAAGNSPLHF. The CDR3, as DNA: TGCGCCAGCAGCTTGTCGGCGGCCGGTAATTCACCCCTCCACTTT. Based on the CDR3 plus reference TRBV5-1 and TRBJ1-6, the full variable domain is KAGVTQTPRYLIKTRGQQVTLSCSPISGHRSVSWYQQTPGQGLQFLFEYFSETQRNKGNFPGRFSGRQFSNSRSEMNVSTLELGDSALYLCASSLSAAGNSPLHFGNGTRLTVT.

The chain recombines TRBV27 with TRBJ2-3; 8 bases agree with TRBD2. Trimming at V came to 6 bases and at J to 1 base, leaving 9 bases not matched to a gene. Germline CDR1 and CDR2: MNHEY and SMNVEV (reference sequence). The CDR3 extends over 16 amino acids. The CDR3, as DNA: TGTGCCAGCAGACCATTGACTAGCGCCCGCACAGATACGCAGTATTTT. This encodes CASRPLTSARTDTQYF.

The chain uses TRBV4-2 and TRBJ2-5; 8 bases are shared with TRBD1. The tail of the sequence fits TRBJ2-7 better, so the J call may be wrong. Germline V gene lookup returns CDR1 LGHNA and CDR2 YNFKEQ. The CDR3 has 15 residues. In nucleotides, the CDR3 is TGTGCCAGCAGCCGAGAGGGGACAGGCTCCTACGAGCAGTACTTC. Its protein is CASSREGTGSYEQYF.

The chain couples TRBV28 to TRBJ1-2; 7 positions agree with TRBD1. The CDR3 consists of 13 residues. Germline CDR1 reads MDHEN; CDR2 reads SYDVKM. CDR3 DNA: TGTGCGGGGGGACAGAATAATAACTATGGCTACACCTTC. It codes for CAGGQNNNYGYTF.

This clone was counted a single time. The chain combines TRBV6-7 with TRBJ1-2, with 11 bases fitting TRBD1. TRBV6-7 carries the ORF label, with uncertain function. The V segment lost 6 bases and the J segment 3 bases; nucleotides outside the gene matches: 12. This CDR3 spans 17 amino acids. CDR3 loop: CASSRTGGAGMDYGYTF. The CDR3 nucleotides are TGTGCCAGCAGCCGGACAGGGGGCGCGGGTATGGACTATGGCTACACCTTC.

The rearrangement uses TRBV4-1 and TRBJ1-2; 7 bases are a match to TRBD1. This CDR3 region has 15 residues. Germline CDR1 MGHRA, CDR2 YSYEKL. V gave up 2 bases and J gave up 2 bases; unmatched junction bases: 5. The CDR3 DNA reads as TGCGCCAGCAGCCAAAACAGGGGAGAGAACTATGGCTACACCTTC. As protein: CASSQNRGENYGYTF.

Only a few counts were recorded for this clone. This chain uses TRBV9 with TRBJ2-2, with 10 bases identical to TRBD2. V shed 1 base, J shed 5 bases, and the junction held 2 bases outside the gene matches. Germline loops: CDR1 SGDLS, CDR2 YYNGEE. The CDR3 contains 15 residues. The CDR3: CASSVLAGETGELFF. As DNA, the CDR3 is TGTGCCAGCAGCGTACTAGCGGGGGAGACCGGGGAGCTGTTTTTT.

The CDR3 region is CASSRTSSEQYF. DNA of the CDR3: TGTGCCAGCAGCCGGACTAGCTCCGAGCAGTACTTC. The V and J genes are TRBV13 and TRBJ2-7, with TRBD2 matching over 8 bases. The trim removed 5 bases at V and 6 bases at J, leaving 3 bases unmatched. CDR3 size: 12 residues. Per germline, CDR1 PRHDT and CDR2 FYEKMQ (reference sequence).

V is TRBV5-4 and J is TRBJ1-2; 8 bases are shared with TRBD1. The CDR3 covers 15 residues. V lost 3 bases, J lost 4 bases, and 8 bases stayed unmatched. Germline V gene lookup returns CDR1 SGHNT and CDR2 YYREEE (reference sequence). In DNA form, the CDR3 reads TGTGCCAGCAGCTCTCCGACAGGGGCTTTCTATGGCTACACCTTC. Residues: CASSSPTGAFYGYTF.

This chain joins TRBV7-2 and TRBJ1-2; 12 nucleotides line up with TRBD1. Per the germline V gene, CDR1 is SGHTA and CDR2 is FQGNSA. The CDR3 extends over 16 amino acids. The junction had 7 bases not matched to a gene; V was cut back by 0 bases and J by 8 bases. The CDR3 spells CASSLAGTGGRGGYTF. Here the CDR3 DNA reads TGTGCCAGCAGCTTAGCCGGGACAGGGGGCCGGGGGGGCTACACCTTC. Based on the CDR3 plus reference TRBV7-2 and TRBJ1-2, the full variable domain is GAGVSQSPSNKVTEKGKDVELRCDPISGHTALYWYRQSLGQGLEFLIYFQGNSAPDKSGLPSDRFSAERTGGSVSTLTIQRTQQEDSAVYLCASSLAGTGGRGGYTFGSGTRLTVV.

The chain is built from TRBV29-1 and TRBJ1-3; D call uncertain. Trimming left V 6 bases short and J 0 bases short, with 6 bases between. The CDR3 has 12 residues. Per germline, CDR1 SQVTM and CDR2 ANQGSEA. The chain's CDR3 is CSVKSSGNTIYF. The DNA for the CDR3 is TGCAGCGTGAAGAGCTCTGGAAACACCATATATTTT.

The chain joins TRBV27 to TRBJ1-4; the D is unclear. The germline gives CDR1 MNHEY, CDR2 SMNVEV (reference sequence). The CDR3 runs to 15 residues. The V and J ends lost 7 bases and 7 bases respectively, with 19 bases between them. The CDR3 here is CASNHWSGRGEKLFF. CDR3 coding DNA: TGTGCCAGCAACCATTGGTCCGGTCGGGGTGAAAAACTGTTTTTT.

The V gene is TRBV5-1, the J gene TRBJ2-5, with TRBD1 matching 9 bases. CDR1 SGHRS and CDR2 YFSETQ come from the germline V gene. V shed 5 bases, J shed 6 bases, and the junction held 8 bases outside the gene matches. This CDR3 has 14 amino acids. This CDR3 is CASSSTGGSKTQYF. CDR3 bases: TGCGCCAGCAGTTCTACAGGGGGCTCGAAGACCCAGTACTTC.